The 8 T cell receptor beta chains listed next were all sequenced from one sample in a study of control samples from healthy donors and cancer patients. Measured with immunoSEQ multiplex PCR; TCRdb has only the in-frame clones, and not every one. Of about 100,000 clones in the sample, roughly 89% are singletons; the top ten hold under 10%. The sequenced sample was blood. These receptors all stem from a man aged 25 to 40 in good health.

This chain connects TRBV21-1 to TRBJ2-1; TRBD2, the table's D call, was not compared with the DNA. TRBV21-1 is labeled a pseudogene. CDR3 size: 20 residues. Here the CDR3 reads CASSKYGSNLGRREYNEQFF. In DNA, the CDR3 is TGTGCCAGCAGCAAATACGGGTCGAACCTGGGGCGGCGGGAGTACAATGAGCAGTTCTTC.

The rearrangement joins TRBV9 to TRBJ2-5; 8 bases line up with TRBD2. The germline V gene encodes CDR1 SGDLS and CDR2 YYNGEE. The CDR3 sequence is 16 residues long. V shed 0 bases and J 0 bases; nucleotides not matched to a gene: 4. The chain's CDR3 is CASSVGASGYQETQYF. The CDR3 DNA is TGTGCCAGCAGCGTAGGGGCTAGCGGGTACCAAGAGACCCAGTACTTC.

This clone was found a few times. This sequence joins TRBV9 and TRBJ2-2, with D perhaps TRBD1 (6 bases). V was cut by 3 bases and J by 1 base, with 19 bases left in between. This CDR3 contains 18 residues. Germline CDR1 SGDLS, CDR2 YYNGEE. CDR3 DNA: TGTGCCAGCAGCGCTACCACAGGGCAAATCGGGAACACCGGGGAGCTGTTTTTT. Protein sequence: CASSATTGQIGNTGELFF.

The genes are TRBV19 and TRBJ2-7; the D is unclear. CDR3 size: 14 residues. V lost 3 bases, J lost 6 bases, and 15 bases lay in between. Germline-derived CDR1 and CDR2 are LNHDA and SQIVND (reference sequence). CDR3 amino acids: CASSIGLNLGEQYF. CDR3 coding DNA: TGTGCCAGTAGTATCGGCCTAAATCTAGGCGAGCAGTACTTC. Filled out from reference TRBV19 and TRBJ2-7, the complete variable domain reads DGGITQSPKYLFRKEGQNVTLSCEQNLNHDAMYWYRQDPGQGLRLIYYSQIVNDFQKGDIAEGYSVSREKKESFPLTVTSAQKNPTAFYLCASSIGLNLGEQYFGPGTRLTVT.

J is TRBJ1-4 and V is TRBV5-1, with TRBD1 as a possible D gene (5 bases). Germline V gene sequence: CDR1 SGHRS, CDR2 YFSETQ. Trimming took off 4 bases at V and 2 bases at J, with 12 bases between the two ends. The CDR3 spans 15 residues. The CDR3 protein is CASSPGGVTNEKLFF. In nucleotides, the CDR3 is TGCGCCAGCAGCCCTGGGGGGGTCACTAATGAAAAACTGTTTTTT.

This chain uses TRBV4-2 with TRBJ2-1, with 7 positions matching TRBD2. CDR3 size: 15 residues. CDR1 and CDR2 from the germline V gene are LGHNA and YNFKEQ. V trimming: 0 bases; J trimming: 9 bases; junction bases outside the gene matches: 8. The CDR3 loop reads CASSQDRREGSEQFF. DNA of the CDR3: TGTGCCAGCAGCCAAGATAGAAGGGAGGGTAGTGAGCAGTTCTTC.

The V gene is TRBV2, the J gene TRBJ1-5, with 7 positions matching TRBD1. The V and J ends lost 6 bases and 4 bases, in that order; junction bases with no gene match: 6. The CDR3 length is 14 residues. Germline V gives CDR1 SNHLY, CDR2 FYNNEI. CDR3 loop: CASRTGLWNQPQHF. In DNA form, the CDR3 reads TGTGCCAGCAGGACAGGGTTGTGGAATCAGCCCCAGCATTTT.

This sequence joins TRBV5-8 and TRBJ2-3; D might be TRBD1 (5 bases). Trimming shortened V by 5 bases and J by 2 bases, and 15 bases separated the two germline ends. The CDR3 is 15 residues long. Per germline, CDR1 SGHTS and CDR2 YDEGEE. This CDR3 reads CASRSGHLITDTQYF. DNA for the CDR3: TGTGCCAGCAGATCAGGACACCTGATCACAGATACGCAGTATTTT.